These 27 T cell receptor beta chains were sequenced from one sample in a study of CD8 T cells in ankylosing spondylitis. From the 5' RACE reads, TCRdb called clonotypes with MiXCR, one entry per CDR3 protein. The sample consists of around 100,000 distinct CDR3 sequences, more than 20% of them appearing once. Source material: synovial fluid, either unsorted or a sorted T cell fraction (not recorded which). The source is a male donor with ankylosing spondylitis.

V gene TRBV19 combines with J gene TRBJ2-3, with D hard to call. This CDR3 has 14 amino acids. Trimming took off 3 bases at V and 2 bases at J, with 9 bases between the two ends. CDR1 LNHDA and CDR2 SQIVND come from the germline V gene (reference sequence). This CDR3 reads CASSMSRITDTQYF. CDR3 nucleotide sequence: TGTGCCAGTAGTATGAGCCGAATCACAGATACGCAGTATTTT.

This clonotype was picked up a small number of times. The rearrangement uses TRBV5-6 and TRBJ2-2; tentatively, D is TRBD1 (6 bases). CDR3 length equals 14 residues. The V and J ends lost 1 base and 7 bases respectively, with 11 bases between them. The germline gives CDR1 SGHDT, CDR2 YYEEEE. CDR3 protein: CASSLTGTVGELFF. The CDR3 region has the DNA TGTGCCAGCAGCTTGACAGGGACGGTCGGGGAGCTGTTTTTT.

CDR3 protein: CASTPGLAENTGELFF. The CDR3, as DNA: TGTGCCAGCACCCCGGGACTAGCGGAAAACACCGGGGAGCTGTTTTTT. This chain connects TRBV12-3 or TRBV12-4 to TRBJ2-2; 11 bases line up with TRBD2. This CDR3 is 16 amino acids long. V lost 7 bases, J lost 2 bases, and 6 bases stayed unmatched.

In its sample, this clonotype was seen a few times. The genes are TRBV3-1 and TRBJ2-6; TRBD1 matches at 8 bases. After removal of 5 bases from V and 4 bases from J, the junction contained 4 bases not matched to a gene. In germline, CDR1 is LGHDT, CDR2 YNNKEL (reference sequence). The CDR3 covers 15 residues. The CDR3 bases are TGTGCCAGCAGCAGGACAGGGAACGGGGCCAACGTCCTGACTTTC. Amino acid sequence: CASSRTGNGANVLTF.

The V call is TRBV29-1, the J call TRBJ1-2; D uncertain. The germline V and J ends were trimmed by 3 bases and 4 bases, with 9 bases remaining between them. Germline values: CDR1 SQVTM, CDR2 ANQGSEA. The CDR3 consists of 12 residues. The CDR3 is CSVERAVYGYTF. The CDR3, as DNA: TGCAGCGTTGAGAGGGCAGTCTATGGCTACACCTTC. The entire variable domain, with the rest obtained from reference TRBV29-1 and TRBJ1-2, is as follows: SAVISQKPSRDICQRGTSLTIQCQVDSQVTMMFWYRQQPGQSLTLIATANQGSEATYESGFVIDKFPISRPNLTFSTLTVSNMSPEDSSIYLCSVERAVYGYTFGSGTRLTVV.

This clonotype was counted at least ten times. The chain's CDR3 is CASSERFRLMEQYF. For the CDR3, the DNA is TGTGCCAGCAGTGAGAGGTTCCGGTTGATGGAGCAGTACTTC. The chain links TRBV2 to TRBJ2-7; no clear D gene. Per germline, CDR1 SNHLY and CDR2 FYNNEI. The V end lost 3 bases, the J end lost 7 bases, and 16 bases lay between the germline ends. The CDR3 runs to 14 residues.

This chain uses TRBV12-3 or TRBV12-4 with TRBJ1-1, with TRBD1 matching over 10 bases. The CDR3 totals 16 residues. The J segment lost 3 bases and the V segment lost 3 bases, leaving 7 bases of the junction unmatched. This chain's CDR3 is CASSFGDRGRDTEAFF. In DNA form, the CDR3 reads TGTGCCAGCAGTTTCGGTGACAGGGGGCGTGACACTGAAGCTTTCTTT.

This clonotype was observed a few times. The chain joins TRBV5-1 to TRBJ2-2; D gene uncertain. CDR1 is SGHRS, CDR2 YFSETQ, per germline. The V end was cut by 1 base, the J end by 0 bases, with 4 bases between. The CDR3 runs 14 residues. The CDR3 DNA sequence: TGCGCCAGCAGCTTGAGTCCGAACACCGGGGAGCTGTTTTTT. Translating it yields CASSLSPNTGELFF.

This clonotype was seen repeatedly, ten times or more. CDR3 region: CASTLIGLARMNEQFF. CDR3 coding DNA: TGTGCCAGCACCCTAATCGGACTAGCGAGAATGAATGAGCAGTTCTTC. The chain uses TRBV28 and TRBJ2-1, with 9 nucleotides matching TRBD2. The CDR3 is 16 amino acids. Looked up from germline, CDR1 is MDHEN and CDR2 is SYDVKM. V shed 7 bases and J 7 bases; nucleotides not matched to a gene: 14.

The chain joins TRBV4-1 to TRBJ2-2; 7 nucleotides line up with TRBD1. This CDR3 spans 15 amino acids. The germline V gene has CDR1 MGHRA and CDR2 YSYEKL. Trimming at V came to 3 bases and at J to 3 bases, leaving 4 bases not matched to a gene. The CDR3 nucleotides read TGCGCCAGCAGCCAGGGGGACAGAGACACCGGGGAGCTGTTTTTT. It translates to CASSQGDRDTGELFF.

The table lists this clonotype with a few counts. The chain recombines TRBV6-6 with TRBJ2-1, with D possibly TRBD1 on 5 matching bases. The germline CDR1 and CDR2 sequences are MNHNY and SVGAGI (reference sequence). This CDR3 has 13 residues. V dropped 8 bases and J dropped 4 bases, with 12 bases sitting between them. CDR3 nucleotide sequence: TGTGCCAGCGGGGTTGGACAATACAATGAGCAGTTCTTC. It yields the protein CASGVGQYNEQFF.

This clonotype showed up just a few times. The CDR3 DNA reads TGTGCCAGCAGACCCTTGTCTAGTACAGATACGCAGTATTTT. As protein: CASRPLSSTDTQYF. This sequence joins TRBV21-1 and TRBJ2-3. TRBV21-1 is listed as a pseudogene. The CDR3 totals 14 residues.

The chain is built from TRBV7-8 and TRBJ2-3; D possibly corresponds to TRBD1 (5 bases). This CDR3 has 12 amino acids. Germline-derived CDR1 and CDR2 are SGHVS and FQNEAQ. The germline V and J ends were trimmed by 2 bases and 8 bases, with 8 bases remaining between them. The CDR3 sequence is CASSLIRGTQYF. The CDR3, as DNA: TGTGCCAGCAGCTTAATTAGGGGTACGCAGTATTTT.

The chain carries TRBV20-1 and TRBJ2-3; 9 nucleotides line up with TRBD2. CDR3 length: 16 amino acids. The trim removed 6 bases at V and 3 bases at J, leaving 13 bases unmatched. Germline-derived CDR1 and CDR2 are DFQATT and SNEGSKA (reference sequence). The CDR3 is CSALLVAGVGTDTQYF. In DNA form, the CDR3 reads TGCAGTGCCCTTCTTGTAGCGGGAGTTGGTACAGATACGCAGTATTTT.

The chain links TRBV6-1 to TRBJ1-5, with no clear D. V shed 6 bases and J shed 1 base, with 10 bases lying between them. The length of the CDR3 is 14 residues. The germline CDR1 and CDR2 sequences are MNHNS and SASEGT. The CDR3 DNA reads as TGTGCCAGCAGCGGTACACCGAGCAATCAGCCCCAGCATTTT. Its protein product is CASSGTPSNQPQHF.

This clonotype was observed a handful of times. The chain links TRBV7-8 to TRBJ2-3; 9 nucleotides match TRBD2. Germline V gives CDR1 SGHVS, CDR2 FQNEAQ. CDR3 length: 17 amino acids. The ends lost 4 bases at V and 6 bases at J; junction bases unmatched: 14. The CDR3 DNA is TGTGCCAGCAGCTCGAGTTTGTATAGCGGGAGTCAGGATACGCAGTATTTT. It translates to CASSSSLYSGSQDTQYF.

The CDR3 loop is CSARAGYGYTF. The DNA of the CDR3 is TGCAGTGCTAGAGCGGGGTATGGCTACACCTTC. The chain has TRBV20-1 and TRBJ1-2; D not certain. Trimming left V 1 base short and J 5 bases short, with 5 bases between. The CDR3 consists of 11 residues. Germline CDR1 DFQATT, CDR2 SNEGSKA (reference sequence).

The J gene is TRBJ2-2, the V gene TRBV10-3; possibly TRBD1 for D (6 bases). The CDR3 is made up of 17 amino acids. Trimming stripped 8 bases from V and 3 bases from J, with 22 bases between. Germline-derived CDR1 and CDR2 are ENHRY and SYGVKD. The CDR3 region is CAILAPGEGGYTGELFF. CDR3 DNA: TGTGCCATCCTCGCGCCAGGGGAAGGAGGATACACCGGGGAGCTGTTTTTT.

V and J are TRBV20-1 and TRBJ2-1; TRBD2 aligns across 9 bases. J was trimmed by 7 bases and V by 0 bases; bases with no gene match: 4. Germline V CDR1 and CDR2: DFQATT, SNEGSKA (reference sequence). The CDR3 covers 14 residues. The CDR3 sequence is CSAREVAGVNEQFF. Here the CDR3 DNA reads TGCAGTGCTAGAGAGGTAGCGGGAGTGAATGAGCAGTTCTTC.

This clonotype turned up a few times. In DNA form, the CDR3 reads TGTGCCACCAGCAGAGATGGTAGGACAGAGACTTCACCCCTCCACTTT. This codes for CATSRDGRTETSPLHF. J is TRBJ1-6 and V is TRBV15; D possibly corresponds to TRBD1 (6 bases). The V gene lost 0 bases and the J gene lost 9 bases, with 15 bases spanning the gap. Germline V gives CDR1 LNHNV, CDR2 YYDKDF (reference sequence). The CDR3 runs 16 residues.

In this sample, this clonotype turned up many times. The chain carries TRBV5-1 and TRBJ2-7; 8 nucleotides line up with TRBD2. There are 15 residues in the CDR3. The V gene's germline CDR1 is SGHRS and CDR2 YFSETQ. With V trimmed by 3 bases and J by 3 bases, 8 bases remained unmatched. CDR3 nucleotide sequence: TGCGCCAGCAGCTCGCCGGTTAGCGGGAACTACGAGCAGTACTTC. This sequence encodes CASSSPVSGNYEQYF.

This chain links TRBV6-1 with TRBJ2-2; D not resolved. CDR3 length: 15 amino acids. Trimming took off 6 bases at V and 4 bases at J, with 15 bases between the two ends. The germline V gene has CDR1 MNHNS and CDR2 SASEGT. The chain's CDR3 is CASSGYAWGTGELFF. DNA of the CDR3: TGTGCCAGCAGCGGTTATGCGTGGGGCACCGGGGAGCTGTTTTTT.

This chain uses TRBV24-1 with TRBJ2-2; a possible D gene is TRBD1 (5 bases). The V and J ends lost 0 bases and 0 bases respectively, with 10 bases between them. CDR1 is KGHDR, CDR2 SFDVKD, per germline. This CDR3 comprises 17 residues. CDR3 coding DNA: TGTGCCACCAGTGATTTGTCAGGGCACTCGAACACCGGGGAGCTGTTTTTT. Its protein product is CATSDLSGHSNTGELFF.

The V and J genes are TRBV14 and TRBJ2-5, with D perhaps matching TRBD2 (6 bases). V lost 1 base and J 2 bases, leaving 17 bases between the germline ends. The germline V gene encodes CDR1 SGHDN and CDR2 FVKESK. CDR3 length: 17 residues. The CDR3 loop is CASSQGWGRGKQETQYF. The DNA for the CDR3 is TGTGCCAGCAGCCAAGGGTGGGGTCGGGGGAAACAAGAGACCCAGTACTTC. The full variable domain, its missing parts supplied by reference TRBV14 and TRBJ2-5, is EAGVTQFPSHSVIEKGQTVTLRCDPISGHDNLYWYRRVMGKEIKFLLHFVKESKQDESGMPNNRFLAERTGGTYSTLKVQPAELEDSGVYFCASSQGWGRGKQETQYFGPGTRLLVL.

This clonotype showed up just a few times. This chain connects TRBV27 to TRBJ2-5; 8 bases are shared with TRBD2. V was pared by 2 bases and J by 4 bases, with 3 bases of the junction left unmatched. Germline CDR1 is MNHEY and CDR2 is SMNVEV (reference sequence). This CDR3 is 14 amino acids long. The CDR3 DNA follows: TGTGCCAGCAGTTTACGCCTAGCGGGAGAGACCCAGTACTTC. It specifies CASSLRLAGETQYF.

A few counts support this clonotype. The J gene is TRBJ1-5, the V gene TRBV5-1; 7 bases line up with TRBD1. The germline gives CDR1 SGHRS, CDR2 YFSETQ. The V gene end was trimmed by 0 bases and the J gene end by 5 bases; junction bases not matched to a gene: 5. This CDR3 spans 15 amino acids. The chain's CDR3 is CASSLGQGFDQPQHF. The DNA for the CDR3 is TGCGCCAGCAGCTTGGGACAGGGATTCGATCAGCCCCAGCATTTT.

This clonotype was observed a few times. V is TRBV5-5 and J is TRBJ2-3, with D perhaps matching TRBD1 (5 bases). With 4 bases removed from V and 0 bases from J, the gap between germline ends came to 12 bases. Germline V gene data show CDR1 as SGHKS and CDR2 as YYEKEE (reference sequence). CDR3 size: 15 residues. CDR3 region: CASSRNTGSTDTQYF. DNA for the CDR3: TGTGCCAGCAGCCGGAATACAGGTAGCACAGATACGCAGTATTTT.